This is a list of T cell receptor beta chains from one sample in a study of T-cell reconstitution after alpha-beta-depleted transplantation in children. TCRdb re-called the PCR reads with MiXCR, one entry per CDR3 protein. The sample records 200,000 to 250,000 distinct CDR3 sequences, approximately 7% being singletons. Source: PBMCs, taken before TCRalphabeta/CD19-depleted stem cell transplant. These receptors were taken from a boy aged 2 to 10 with acute lymphoblastic leukemia, due to receive a stem cell transplant. The CDR3 runs from the conserved cysteine through the conserved F or W. A D gene is named only where the DNA matches it firmly. Clone size is stated in some rows and not others, as once, few, many or a class when expanded.

length | J | size | D | V | CDR3 | DNA
19 | TRBJ2-7 | NA | TRBD2 | TRBV11-1 | CASSRPGASGSAGSYEQYF | TGTGCCAGCAGCCGACCTGGGGCTAGCGGGAGTGCGGGGTCCTACGAGCAGTACTTC
18 | TRBJ2-3 | NA | TRBD2 | TRBV28 | CASSSLAGVAWGTDTQYF | TGTGCCAGCAGTTCGCTAGCGGGAGTCGCTTGGGGCACAGATACGCAGTATTTT
14 | TRBJ2-3 | many | NA | TRBV5-1 | CASTPRELTDTQYF | TGCGCCAGCACCCCGAGGGAGCTCACAGATACGCAGTATTTT
14 | TRBJ2-3 | many | NA | TRBV4-2 | CASSHLHVDWTQYF | TGTGCCAGCAGCCATCTACACGTGGACTGGACGCAGTATTTT
16 | TRBJ1-1 | few | TRBD1 | TRBV5-5 | CASSSGQGWGNTEAFF | TGTGCCAGCAGCTCCGGACAGGGGTGGGGGAACACTGAAGCTTTCTTT
17 | TRBJ1-5 | few | TRBD1 | TRBV18 | CASSRKDRGSSNQPQHF | TGTGCCAGCTCACGAAAGGACAGGGGCTCGAGCAATCAGCCCCAGCATTTT
13 | TRBJ2-5 | NA | NA | TRBV12-3/TRBV12-4 | CASSFGLQGTQYF | TGTGCCAGCAGTTTCGGGTTACAAGGGACCCAGTACTTC
11 | TRBJ1-2 | many | TRBD1 | TRBV29-1 | CSAEQGSAYTF | TGCAGCGCAGAACAGGGGAGTGCCTACACCTTC
16 | TRBJ2-2 | many | NA | TRBV3-1 | CASSPGSRTNTGELFF | TGTGCCAGCAGCCCGGGGAGCAGGACCAACACCGGGGAGCTGTTTTTT
15 | TRBJ2-2 | NA | NA | TRBV12-3/TRBV12-4 | CASSLTPRGAGELFF | TGTGCCAGCAGTTTAACCCCACGGGGAGCCGGGGAGCTGTTTTTT
15 | TRBJ2-1 | many | TRBD2 | TRBV5-1 | CASRGIIGGGNEQFF | TGCGCCAGTAGAGGGATTATCGGGGGGGGAAATGAGCAGTTCTTC
15 | TRBJ2-2 | few | NA | TRBV7-9 | CASSLSRANTGELFF | TGTGCCAGCAGCTTAAGCAGGGCGAACACCGGGGAGCTGTTTTTT
15 | TRBJ2-7 | NA | TRBD1 | TRBV14 | CASSQAGTGNFEQYF | TGTGCCAGCAGCCAGGCCGGGACAGGGAATTTCGAGCAGTACTTC
15 | TRBJ2-2 | many | TRBD1 | TRBV6-5 | CASSLDRDYAGELFF | TGTGCCAGCAGTTTGGACAGGGATTACGCCGGGGAGCTGTTTTTT
15 | TRBJ1-2 | many | NA | TRBV28 | CASSPGQTTNYGYTF | TGTGCCAGCAGCCCTGGACAGACCACTAACTATGGCTACACCTTC
16 | TRBJ2-7 | many | NA | TRBV5-5 | CASSSAEAGGSYEQYF | TGTGCCAGCAGCTCGGCCGAGGCGGGTGGGTCCTACGAGCAGTACTTC
11 | TRBJ1-1 | few | NA | TRBV12-3/TRBV12-4 | CASSFTRAAFF | TGTGCCAGCAGTTTTACGAGGGCAGCTTTCTTT
13 | TRBJ2-7 | many | NA | TRBV20-1 | CSAELDSGYEQYF | TGCAGTGCTGAGCTGGACTCGGGCTACGAGCAGTACTTC
14 | TRBJ1-5 | NA | NA | TRBV28 | CASSQLTGTQPQHF | TGTGCCAGCAGTCAGCTGACAGGCACTCAGCCCCAGCATTTT
14 | TRBJ2-2 | many | NA | TRBV20-1 | CSASSMANTGELFF | TGCAGTGCTAGCTCCATGGCGAACACCGGGGAGCTGTTTTTT
16 | TRBJ2-7 | few | TRBD2 | TRBV6-1 | CASSPGLAGGTYEQYF | TGTGCCAGCAGTCCAGGACTAGCGGGGGGAACCTACGAGCAGTACTTC
14 | TRBJ2-3 | NA | TRBD1 | TRBV24-1 | CATSGTGETDTQYF | TGTGCCACCAGTGGGACAGGGGAAACAGATACGCAGTATTTT
18 | TRBJ2-7 | NA | TRBD2 | TRBV7-8 | CASSFGRGLAGRFDEQYF | TGTGCCAGCAGCTTCGGACGGGGACTAGCGGGAAGATTCGACGAGCAGTACTTC
17 | TRBJ1-2 | few | NA | TRBV12-3/TRBV12-4 | CASSLGHGRRERYGYTF | TGTGCCAGCAGTTTAGGGCACGGACGGCGGGAGCGCTATGGCTACACCTTC
16 | TRBJ2-3 | many | TRBD2 | TRBV29-1 | CSVLVSGRAPGDTQYF | TGCAGCGTTCTGGTTAGCGGGAGGGCCCCAGGAGATACGCAGTATTTT
15 | TRBJ2-3 | NA | TRBD2 | TRBV7-9 | CASRPPGGPTDTQYF | TGTGCCAGCAGACCCCCGGGGGGACCCACAGATACGCAGTATTTT
15 | TRBJ2-1 | many | TRBD1 | TRBV28 | CASSPEGARHNEQFF | TGTGCCAGCAGCCCTGAGGGGGCGCGTCACAATGAGCAGTTCTTC
14 | TRBJ2-3 | many | NA | TRBV2 | CASSLDGYTDTQYF | TGTGCCAGCAGTTTAGACGGTTACACAGATACGCAGTATTTT
11 | TRBJ2-7 | NA | NA | TRBV20-1 | CSAPRGYEQYF | TGCAGTGCCCCCAGGGGCTACGAGCAGTACTTC
15 | TRBJ2-7 | many | TRBD1 | TRBV18 | CASSRGQGFGYEQYF | TGTGCCAGCTCACGTGGACAGGGCTTTGGGTACGAGCAGTACTTC
12 | TRBJ1-1 | NA | TRBD1 | TRBV12-5 | CASGRTGLGAFF | TGTGCTAGTGGTAGGACAGGGTTGGGAGCTTTCTTT
18 | TRBJ2-1 | NA | TRBD2 | TRBV27 | CASSPGTSGFTSYNEQFF | TGTGCCAGCAGTCCTGGGACTAGCGGTTTTACCTCCTACAATGAGCAGTTCTTC
14 | TRBJ2-2 | many | NA | TRBV3-1 | CASSQDQNTGELFF | TGTGCCAGCAGCCAAGATCAGAACACCGGGGAGCTGTTTTTT
14 | TRBJ2-7 | many | NA | TRBV7-2 | CASSQRRTSYEQYF | TGTGCCAGCAGCCAAAGACGGACCTCCTACGAGCAGTACTTC
13 | TRBJ1-1 | many | TRBD1 | TRBV7-3 | CASSLSTGTEAFF | TGTGCCAGCAGTCTTTCGACAGGGACTGAAGCTTTCTTT
12 | TRBJ2-1 | few | TRBD1 | TRBV20-1 | CSAPDRGNEQFF | TGCAGTGCTCCCGACAGGGGAAATGAGCAGTTCTTC
9 | TRBJ1-1 | many | NA | TRBV29-1 | CSDGHEAFF | TGCAGCGATGGACATGAAGCTTTCTTT
17 | TRBJ1-2 | NA | TRBD1 | TRBV3-1 | CASSHYLTTGGNYGYTF | TGTGCCAGCAGCCATTACTTAACGACAGGGGGAAACTATGGCTACACCTTC
14 | TRBJ2-1 | many | NA | TRBV6-5 | CASSSGWSYNEQFF | TGTGCCAGCAGTTCCGGGTGGTCATACAATGAGCAGTTCTTC
13 | TRBJ2-1 | many | NA | TRBV5-5 | CASSLRSYNEQFF | TGTGCCAGCAGCTTGCGTAGCTACAATGAGCAGTTCTTC
14 | TRBJ1-6 | many | NA | TRBV28 | CASRGTTDNSPLHF | TGTGCCAGCAGGGGAACGACAGATAATTCACCCCTCCACTTT
17 | TRBJ2-4 | many | NA | TRBV12-3/TRBV12-4 | CASSFARQSLAKNIQYF | TGTGCCAGCAGTTTTGCCCGGCAGTCACTAGCCAAAAACATTCAGTACTTC
16 | TRBJ2-1 | many | NA | TRBV11-2 | CASSFYMGAIYNEQFF | TGTGCCAGCAGCTTTTACATGGGGGCAATCTACAATGAGCAGTTCTTC
14 | TRBJ2-7 | few | NA | TRBV5-1 | CASSLNPGTSEQYF | TGCGCCAGCAGCTTGAATCCCGGAACCAGCGAGCAGTACTTC
14 | TRBJ2-5 | many | TRBD2 | TRBV28 | CASSFLGGRETQYF | TGTGCCAGCAGTTTTTTAGGCGGGAGAGAGACCCAGTACTTC
17 | TRBJ2-1 | NA | TRBD2 | TRBV5-1 | CASSFRTSGTNRDEQFF | TGCGCCAGCAGCTTCAGGACTAGCGGGACAAATCGAGATGAGCAGTTCTTC
13 | TRBJ1-1 | many | NA | TRBV7-9 | CASSLGAGKEAFF | TGTGCCAGCAGCTTAGGCGCGGGGAAAGAAGCTTTCTTT
15 | TRBJ2-3 | many | TRBD2 | TRBV20-1 | CSAQLTSGSTDTQYF | TGCAGTGCCCAACTGACGAGCGGGAGTACAGATACGCAGTATTTT